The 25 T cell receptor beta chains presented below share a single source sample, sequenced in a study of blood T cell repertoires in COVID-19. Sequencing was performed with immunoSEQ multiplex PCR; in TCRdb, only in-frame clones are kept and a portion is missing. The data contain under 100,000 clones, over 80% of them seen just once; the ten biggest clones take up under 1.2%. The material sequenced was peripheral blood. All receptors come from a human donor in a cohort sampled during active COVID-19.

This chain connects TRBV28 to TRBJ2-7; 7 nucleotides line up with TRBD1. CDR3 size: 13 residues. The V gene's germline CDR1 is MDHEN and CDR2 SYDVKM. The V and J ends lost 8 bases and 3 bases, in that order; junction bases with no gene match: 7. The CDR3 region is CASRDSRFYEQYF. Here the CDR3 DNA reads TGTGCCAGCCGGGACAGTCGCTTCTACGAGCAGTACTTC.

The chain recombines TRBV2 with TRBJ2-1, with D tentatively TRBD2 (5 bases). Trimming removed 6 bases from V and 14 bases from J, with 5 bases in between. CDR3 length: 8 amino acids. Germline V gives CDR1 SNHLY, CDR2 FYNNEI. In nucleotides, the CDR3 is TGTGCCAGCAGCGGGGAGTTCTTC. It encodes CASSGEFF.

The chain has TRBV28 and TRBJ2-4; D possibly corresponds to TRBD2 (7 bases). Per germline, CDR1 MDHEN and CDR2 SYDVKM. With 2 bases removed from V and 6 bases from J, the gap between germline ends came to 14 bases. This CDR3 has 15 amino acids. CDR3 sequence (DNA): TGTGCCAGCAGTTTAAGCGGGGCAGGGGTAAACATTCAGTACTTC. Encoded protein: CASSLSGAGVNIQYF.

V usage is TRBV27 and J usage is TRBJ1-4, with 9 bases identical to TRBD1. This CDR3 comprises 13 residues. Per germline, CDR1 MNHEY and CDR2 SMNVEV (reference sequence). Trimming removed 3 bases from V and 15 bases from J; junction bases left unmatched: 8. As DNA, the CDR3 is TGTGCCAGCAGTTTGGCACAGGGGGCTCGGGTGTTTTTT. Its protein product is CASSLAQGARVFF.

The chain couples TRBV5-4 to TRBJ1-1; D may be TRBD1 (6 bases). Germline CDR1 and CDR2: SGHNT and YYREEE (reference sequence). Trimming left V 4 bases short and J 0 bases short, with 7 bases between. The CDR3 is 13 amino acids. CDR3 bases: TGTGCCAGCAGCCGGACAGTGAACACTGAAGCTTTCTTT. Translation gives CASSRTVNTEAFF.

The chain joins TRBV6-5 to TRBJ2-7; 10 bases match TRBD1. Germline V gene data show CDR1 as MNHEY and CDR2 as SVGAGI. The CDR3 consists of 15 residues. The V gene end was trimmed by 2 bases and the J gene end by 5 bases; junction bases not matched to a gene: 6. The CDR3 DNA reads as TGTGCCAGCAGTTACGCCGGGACAGGGGCACACGAGCAGTACTTC. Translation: CASSYAGTGAHEQYF.

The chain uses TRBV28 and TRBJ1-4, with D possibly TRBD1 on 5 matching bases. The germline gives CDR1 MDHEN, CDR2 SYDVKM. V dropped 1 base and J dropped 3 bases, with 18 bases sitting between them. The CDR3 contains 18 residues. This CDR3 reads CASSLYPLGPRPNEKLFF. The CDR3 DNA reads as TGTGCCAGCAGTTTATACCCTCTGGGGCCGCGCCCTAATGAAAAACTGTTTTTT.

The CDR3 loop is CASSLLTANYGYTF. The CDR3 DNA sequence: TGTGCCAGCAGCCTACTGACAGCTAACTATGGCTACACCTTC. The chain links TRBV9 to TRBJ1-2; D is possibly TRBD1 (5 bases). V was clipped by 4 bases and J by 0 bases, with 10 bases between them. The germline CDR1 and CDR2 sequences are SGDLS and YYNGEE. This CDR3 contains 14 residues.

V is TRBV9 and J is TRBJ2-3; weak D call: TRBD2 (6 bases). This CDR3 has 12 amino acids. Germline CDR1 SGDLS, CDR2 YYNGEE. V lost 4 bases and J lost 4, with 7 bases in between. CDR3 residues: CASSRLADTQYF. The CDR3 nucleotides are TGTGCCAGCAGCCGACTAGCAGATACGCAGTATTTT.

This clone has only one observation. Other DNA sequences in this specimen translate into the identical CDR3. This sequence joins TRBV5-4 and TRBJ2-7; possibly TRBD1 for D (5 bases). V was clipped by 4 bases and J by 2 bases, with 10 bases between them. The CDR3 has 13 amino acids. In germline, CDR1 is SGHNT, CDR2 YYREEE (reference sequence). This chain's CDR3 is CASSLDRAYEQYF. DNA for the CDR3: TGTGCCAGCAGCCTTGACAGAGCCTACGAGCAGTACTTC. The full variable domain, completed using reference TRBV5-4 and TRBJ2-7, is ETGVTQSPTHLIKTRGQQVTLRCSSQSGHNTVSWYQQALGQGPQFIFQYYREEENGRGNFPPRFSGLQFPNYSSELNVNALELDDSALYLCASSLDRAYEQYFGPGTRLTVT.

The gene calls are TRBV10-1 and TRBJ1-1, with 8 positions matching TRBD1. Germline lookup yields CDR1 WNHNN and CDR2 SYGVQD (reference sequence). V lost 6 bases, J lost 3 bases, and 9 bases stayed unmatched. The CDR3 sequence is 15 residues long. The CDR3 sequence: CASRAGQGEDTEAFF. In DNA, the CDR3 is TGCGCCAGCAGGGCTGGACAGGGAGAGGACACTGAAGCTTTCTTT.

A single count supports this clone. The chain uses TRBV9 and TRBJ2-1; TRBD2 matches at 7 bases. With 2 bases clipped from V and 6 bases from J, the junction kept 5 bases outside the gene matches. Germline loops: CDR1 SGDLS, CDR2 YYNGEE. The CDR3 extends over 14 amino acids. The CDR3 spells CASSVGRELNEQFF. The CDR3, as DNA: TGTGCCAGCAGCGTCGGGCGGGAGCTCAATGAGCAGTTCTTC.

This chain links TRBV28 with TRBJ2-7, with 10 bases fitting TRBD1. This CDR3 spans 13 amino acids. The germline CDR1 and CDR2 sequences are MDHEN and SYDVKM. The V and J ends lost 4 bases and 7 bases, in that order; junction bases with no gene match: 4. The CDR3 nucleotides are TGTGCCAGCAGTTCCGGACAGGGGGGAGAGCAGTACTTC. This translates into CASSSGQGGEQYF.

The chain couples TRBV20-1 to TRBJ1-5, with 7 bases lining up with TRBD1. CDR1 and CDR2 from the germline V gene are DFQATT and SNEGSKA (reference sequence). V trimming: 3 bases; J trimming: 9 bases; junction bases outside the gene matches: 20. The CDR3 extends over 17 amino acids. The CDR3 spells CSASLLFPGQQKMPQHF. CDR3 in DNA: TGCAGTGCTAGTCTGCTTTTTCCGGGACAGCAGAAGATGCCCCAGCATTTT.

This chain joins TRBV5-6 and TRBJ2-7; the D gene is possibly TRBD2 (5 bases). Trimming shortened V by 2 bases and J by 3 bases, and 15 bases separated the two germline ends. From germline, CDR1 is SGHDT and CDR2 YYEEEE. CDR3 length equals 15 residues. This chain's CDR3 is CASSFRSTSGYEQYF. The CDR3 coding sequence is TGTGCCAGCAGCTTTCGGAGTACAAGCGGCTACGAGCAGTACTTC. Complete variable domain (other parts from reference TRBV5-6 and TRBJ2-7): DAGVTQSPTHLIKTRGQQVTLRCSPKSGHDTVSWYQQALGQGPQFIFQYYEEEERQRGNFPDRFSGHQFPNYSSELNVNALLLGDSALYLCASSFRSTSGYEQYFGPGTRLTVT.

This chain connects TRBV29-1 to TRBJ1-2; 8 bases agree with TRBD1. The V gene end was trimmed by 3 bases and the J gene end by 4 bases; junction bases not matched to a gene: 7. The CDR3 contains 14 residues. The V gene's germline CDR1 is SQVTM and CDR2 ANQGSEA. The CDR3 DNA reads TGCAGCGTTGATACAGGGGACAGGACCTATGGCTACACCTTC. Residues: CSVDTGDRTYGYTF.

Here the CDR3 DNA reads TGTGCCAGTAGGAGGGGGGACAGGGCCTACAATGAGCAGTTCTTC. Amino acid sequence: CASRRGDRAYNEQFF. The chain joins TRBV19 to TRBJ2-1; TRBD1 matches at 9 bases. Germline V gene lookup returns CDR1 LNHDA and CDR2 SQIVND (reference sequence). This CDR3 comprises 15 residues. The V segment lost 6 bases and the J segment 2 bases; nucleotides outside the gene matches: 5.

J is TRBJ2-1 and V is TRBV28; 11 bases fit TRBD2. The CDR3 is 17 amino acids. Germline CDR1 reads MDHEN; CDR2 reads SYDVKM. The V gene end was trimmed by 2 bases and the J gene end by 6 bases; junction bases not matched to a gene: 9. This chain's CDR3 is CASSLPLASGRTNEQFF. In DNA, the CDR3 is TGTGCCAGCAGTTTACCATTGGCTAGCGGGAGGACCAATGAGCAGTTCTTC. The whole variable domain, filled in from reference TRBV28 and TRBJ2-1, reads DVKVTQSSRYLVKRTGEKVFLECVQDMDHENMFWYRQDPGLGLRLIYFSYDVKMKEKGDIPEGYSVSREKKERFSLILESASTNQTSMYLCASSLPLASGRTNEQFFGPGTRLTVL.

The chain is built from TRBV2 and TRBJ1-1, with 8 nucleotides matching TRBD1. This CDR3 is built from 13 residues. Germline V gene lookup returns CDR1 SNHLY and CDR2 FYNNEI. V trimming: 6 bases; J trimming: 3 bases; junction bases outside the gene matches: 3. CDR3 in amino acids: CASRDRVYTEAFF. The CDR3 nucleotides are TGTGCCAGCAGGGACAGGGTTTACACTGAAGCTTTCTTT.

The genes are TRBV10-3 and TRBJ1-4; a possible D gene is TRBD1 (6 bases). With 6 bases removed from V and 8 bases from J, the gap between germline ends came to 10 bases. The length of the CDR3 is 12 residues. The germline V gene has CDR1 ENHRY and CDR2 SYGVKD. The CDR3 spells CAIRDREEKLFF. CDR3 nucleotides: TGTGCCATCAGGGACAGAGAAGAAAAACTGTTTTTT.

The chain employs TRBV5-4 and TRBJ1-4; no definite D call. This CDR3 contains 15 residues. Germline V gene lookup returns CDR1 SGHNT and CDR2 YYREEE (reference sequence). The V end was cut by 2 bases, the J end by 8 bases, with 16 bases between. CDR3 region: CASSLPGPGEEKLFF. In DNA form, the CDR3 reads TGTGCCAGCAGCTTACCAGGTCCCGGGGAAGAAAAACTGTTTTTT.

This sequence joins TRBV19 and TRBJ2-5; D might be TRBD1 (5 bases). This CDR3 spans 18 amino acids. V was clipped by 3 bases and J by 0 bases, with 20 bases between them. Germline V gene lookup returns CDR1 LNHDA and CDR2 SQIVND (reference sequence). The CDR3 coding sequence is TGTGCCAGTAGTATCCGGGCACAGGCGACCATGTACCAAGAGACCCAGTACTTC. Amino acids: CASSIRAQATMYQETQYF.

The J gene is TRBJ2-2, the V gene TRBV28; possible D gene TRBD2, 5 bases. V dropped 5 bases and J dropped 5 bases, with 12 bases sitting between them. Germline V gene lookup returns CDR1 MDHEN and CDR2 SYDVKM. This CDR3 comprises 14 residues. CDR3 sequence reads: CASSPLGETGELFF. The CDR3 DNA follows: TGTGCCAGCAGTCCCCTCGGGGAAACCGGGGAGCTGTTTTTT.

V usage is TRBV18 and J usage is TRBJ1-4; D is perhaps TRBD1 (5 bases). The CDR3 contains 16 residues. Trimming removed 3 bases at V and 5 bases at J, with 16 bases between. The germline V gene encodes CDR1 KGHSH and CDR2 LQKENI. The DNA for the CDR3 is TGTGCCAGCTCACCCCGGCGGGGGAGGGAAAATGAAAAACTGTTTTTT. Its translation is CASSPRRGRENEKLFF.

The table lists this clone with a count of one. This CDR3 reads CATRTSGFSYNEQFF. CDR3 nucleotides: TGTGCCACCAGGACTAGCGGTTTCTCCTACAATGAGCAGTTCTTC. The chain links TRBV3-1 (or the pseudogene TRBV3-2) to TRBJ2-1; 10 bases line up with TRBD2. V shed 10 bases and J 0 bases; nucleotides not matched to a gene: 6. The length of the CDR3 is 15 residues. CDR1 and CDR2 from the germline V gene are LGHDT and YNNKEL (reference sequence).